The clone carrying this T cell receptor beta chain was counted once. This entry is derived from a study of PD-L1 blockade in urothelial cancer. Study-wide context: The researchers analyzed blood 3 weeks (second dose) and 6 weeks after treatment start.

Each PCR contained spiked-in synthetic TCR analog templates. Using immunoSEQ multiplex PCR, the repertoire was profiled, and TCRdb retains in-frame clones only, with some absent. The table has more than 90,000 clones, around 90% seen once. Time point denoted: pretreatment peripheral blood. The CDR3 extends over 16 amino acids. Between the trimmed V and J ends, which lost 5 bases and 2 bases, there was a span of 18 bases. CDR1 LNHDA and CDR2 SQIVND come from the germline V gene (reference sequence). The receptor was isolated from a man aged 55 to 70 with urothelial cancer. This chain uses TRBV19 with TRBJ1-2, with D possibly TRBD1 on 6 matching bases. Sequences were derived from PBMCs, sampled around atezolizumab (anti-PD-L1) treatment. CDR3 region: CASSGSSGGRNYGYTF. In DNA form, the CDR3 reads TGTGCCAGTAGTGGGTCTTCGGGGGGGCGAAACTATGGCTACACCTTC.